This T cell receptor (beta chain) originates from a study of chemoradiotherapy in HPV16-positive cancers. Between the trimmed V and J ends, which lost 0 bases and 6 bases, there was a span of 9 bases. The CDR3 extends over 14 amino acids. Germline V gives CDR1 MGHRA, CDR2 YSYEKL. The data were produced by immunoSEQ multiplex PCR, yet TCRdb's version contains in-frame clones alone and is incomplete. The table shows tens of thousands of clones, with 85% to 90% occurring only once. With respect to this clone: Its antigen is as yet unknown.

Study findings and constraints: Only a couple of HPV16-positive patients supplied the functional HPV-specificity definition.

The TCR originated in a human donor with HPV-associated anogenital cancer. The specimen was blood, collected from a patient who underwent chemoradiotherapy. This chain uses TRBV4-1 with TRBJ1-5; D possibly corresponds to TRBD1 (5 bases). The DNA of the CDR3 is TGCGCCAGCAGCCAAGAAGGGGTTTTTCAGCCCCAGCATTTT. It encodes CASSQEGVFQPQHF.